The text below deals with one T cell receptor beta chain. The data stem from a study of blood T cell repertoires in COVID-19. At the level of the study: Material from acute and convalescent COVID-19 was sourced from the United States, Italy and Spain. From T cells, B-cell-depleted T cells, or PBMCs came the material, which was cDNA or gDNA.

Original data processing: Amplified reference gene primers provided the basis for estimating nucleated cell counts. Produced via immunoSEQ multiplex PCR; TCRdb's table is partial and in-frame only. D and trimming were read from the DNA, whereas the V and J calls and clone size are those reported in that table. In the table there are about 160,000 clones, 85% to 95% of which are singletons. The CDR3 extends over 18 amino acids. V lost 3 bases and J lost 7; bases outside the gene matches: 16. Germline V gene sequence: CDR1 MNHEY, CDR2 SMNVEV (reference sequence). The chain carries TRBV27 and TRBJ2-1, with 9 bases identical to TRBD1. The sequence derives from a woman between 45 and 60 years old with acute or convalescent COVID-19. Sequenced input: peripheral blood. CDR3 nucleotide sequence: TGTGCCAGCAGTTTCTCCCCCGGACGGGGACAGGGAGTAAATGAGCAGTTCTTC. It specifies CASSFSPGRGQGVNEQFF.